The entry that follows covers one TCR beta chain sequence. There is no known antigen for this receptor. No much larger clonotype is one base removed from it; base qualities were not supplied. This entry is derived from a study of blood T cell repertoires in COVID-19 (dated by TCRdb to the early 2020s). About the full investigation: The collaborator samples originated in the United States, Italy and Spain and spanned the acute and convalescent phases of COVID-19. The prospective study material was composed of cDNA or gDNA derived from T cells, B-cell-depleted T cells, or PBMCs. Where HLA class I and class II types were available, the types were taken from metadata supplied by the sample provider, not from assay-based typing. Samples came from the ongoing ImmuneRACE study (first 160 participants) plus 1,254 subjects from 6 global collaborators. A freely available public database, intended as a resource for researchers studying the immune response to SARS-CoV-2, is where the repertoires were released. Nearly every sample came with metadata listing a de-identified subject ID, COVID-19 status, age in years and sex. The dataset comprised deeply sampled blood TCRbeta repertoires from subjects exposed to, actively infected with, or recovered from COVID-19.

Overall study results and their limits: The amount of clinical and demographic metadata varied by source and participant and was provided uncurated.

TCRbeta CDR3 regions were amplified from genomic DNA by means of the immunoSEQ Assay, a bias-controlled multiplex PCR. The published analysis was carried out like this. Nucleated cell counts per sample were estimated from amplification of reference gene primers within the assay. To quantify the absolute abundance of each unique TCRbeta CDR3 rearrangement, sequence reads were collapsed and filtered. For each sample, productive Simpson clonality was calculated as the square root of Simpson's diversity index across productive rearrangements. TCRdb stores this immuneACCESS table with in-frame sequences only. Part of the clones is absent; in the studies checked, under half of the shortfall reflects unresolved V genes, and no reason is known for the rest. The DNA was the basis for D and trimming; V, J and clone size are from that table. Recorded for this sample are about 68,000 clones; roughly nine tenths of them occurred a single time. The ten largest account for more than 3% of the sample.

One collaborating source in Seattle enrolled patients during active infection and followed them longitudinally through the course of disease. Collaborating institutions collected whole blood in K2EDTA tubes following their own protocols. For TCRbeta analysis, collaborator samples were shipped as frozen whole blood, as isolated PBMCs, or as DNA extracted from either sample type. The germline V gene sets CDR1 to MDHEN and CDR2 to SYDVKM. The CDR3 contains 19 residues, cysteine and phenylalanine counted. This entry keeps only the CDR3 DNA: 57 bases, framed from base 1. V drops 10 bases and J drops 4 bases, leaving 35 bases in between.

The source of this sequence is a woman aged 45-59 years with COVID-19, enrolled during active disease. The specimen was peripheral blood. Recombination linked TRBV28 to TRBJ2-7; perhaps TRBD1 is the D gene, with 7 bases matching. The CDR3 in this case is CATRTLVPSAGRGRYEQYF. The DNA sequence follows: TGTGCCACCCGGACGCTTGTCCCTAGCGCAGGCAGGGGGAGGTACGAGCAGTACTTC.